This T cell receptor (beta chain) was recovered during a study of identical twins. Study findings and constraints: Partly confounded zero-insertion analyses could result from invariant MAIT and iNKT cells.

The CDR3 has 16 residues. Germline V gene data show CDR1 as SGHTA and CDR2 as FQGNSA. Trimming took 3 bases from V and 2 from J, leaving 14 bases between them. A template switching step contributed a universal primer site, while unique molecular identifiers were present in the cDNA. One entry per CDR3 protein, called by TCRdb with MiXCR from the 5' RACE reads. This table holds around 100,000 distinct CDR3 sequences, less than 6.5% found once. This clonotype occurred many times. Its matching antigen is unknown. Source material: memory T cells sorted from blood. The V and J genes are TRBV7-2 and TRBJ2-1; D perhaps matches TRBD2 (6 bases). The receptor was isolated from a woman between 50 and 59 years old in good health. CDR3 protein: CASSFTSAGPYNEQFF. The CDR3 DNA sequence: TGTGCCAGCAGCTTCACCTCGGCGGGGCCCTACAATGAGCAGTTCTTC. The full variable domain, in which reference TRBV7-2 and TRBJ2-1 provide the parts outside the CDR3, is GAGVSQSPSNKVTEKGKDVELRCDPISGHTALYWYRQSLGQGLEFLIYFQGNSAPDKSGLPSDRFSAERTGGSVSTLTIQRTQQEDSAVYLCASSFTSAGPYNEQFFGPGTRLTVL.